The rows below give T cell receptor beta chains drawn from one sample of a study of cytomegalovirus exposure and HLA in healthy donors. Profiling relied on immunoSEQ multiplex PCR, and the TCRdb table lists in-frame clones only, not all of them. Here the sample spans 140,000 or so clones, 75% to 90% being singletons. Input material: PBMCs. The receptors here all came from a woman between 25 and 40 years old in good health and CMV-seropositive. Each CDR3 is given with its conserved first and last residue. D genes are given only for firm matches. Rows give clone size only sometimes, using once, few, many, or a class for an expanded clone.

d_call	j_call	v_call	clone_size	cdr3_nt	cdr3_aa
TRBD1	TRBJ2-1	TRBV25-1	.	TGTGCCAGCAGCTTCCCAGGGGGCCCCTACAATGAGCAGTTCTTC	CASSFPGGPYNEQFF
TRBD1	TRBJ1-2	TRBV5-1	.	TGCGCCAGCAGCCCGGGACAGGCAAACTATGGCTACACCTTC	CASSPGQANYGYTF
.	TRBJ2-7	TRBV28	.	TGTGCCAGCAGTTTGTTCCAGGAGCAGTACTTC	CASSLFQEQYF
.	TRBJ2-2	TRBV13	.	TGTGCCAGCAGCTCAACGGGGAGGACCGGGGAGCTGTTTTTT	CASSSTGRTGELFF
TRBD2	TRBJ2-7	TRBV4-1	.	TGCGCCAGCAGCCATCTAGCGGGAAGCTCCTACGAGCAGTACTTC	CASSHLAGSSYEQYF
TRBD1	TRBJ1-5	TRBV4-1	.	TGCGCCAGCAGCCAAGTACGGACAGGGGCATACCCCCAGCATTTT	CASSQVRTGAYPQHF
TRBD1	TRBJ1-2	TRBV28	.	TGTGCCAGCAGTTTGCTGGCAGGGGGACGCTACACCTTC	CASSLLAGGRYTF
TRBD1	TRBJ2-1	TRBV10-3	.	TGTGCCATCAGTGACCGGGACAGCCTTTTATACAATGAGCAGTTCTTC	CAISDRDSLLYNEQFF
.	TRBJ2-3	TRBV10-1	.	TGCGCCACCTCACAGGCAGGGGAGGGCGATACGCAGTATTTT	CATSQAGEGDTQYF
.	TRBJ2-7	TRBV11-2	.	TGTGCCAGCAGCTCGTTCTACGAGCAGTACTTC	CASSSFYEQYF
.	TRBJ2-1	TRBV6-6	.	TGTGCCAGCAGTTACTCCCGGGAGTTTAATGAGCAGTTCTTC	CASSYSREFNEQFF
TRBD2	TRBJ2-2	TRBV2	.	TGTGCCAGCAGGGAGGGACTAGCGGTGAACACCGGGGAGCTGTTTTTT	CASREGLAVNTGELFF
.	TRBJ2-3	TRBV5-1	.	TGCGCCAGCACCTCAACAGGGACCCCAGATACGCAGTATTTT	CASTSTGTPDTQYF
.	TRBJ2-2	TRBV5-6	.	TGTGCCAGCAGCTTGGCTTCCTGGGCTAACACCGGGGAGCTGTTTTTT	CASSLASWANTGELFF
.	TRBJ1-2	TRBV6-5	once	TGTGCCAGCAGTTACGGCGAGGATGGGAGGGAAGGCTACACCTTC	CASSYGEDGREGYTF
.	TRBJ2-5	TRBV6-1	.	TGTGCCAGCAGTGCGCGGTTAGAGACCCAGTACTTC	CASSARLETQYF
.	TRBJ1-3	TRBV27	.	TGTGCCAGCCGCCCTGGGGGGTCTGGAAACACCATATATTTT	CASRPGGSGNTIYF
.	TRBJ2-5	TRBV7-2	.	TGTGCCAGCAGCTACGGAGTTAGGGGCCTAGAGACCCAGTACTTC	CASSYGVRGLETQYF
.	TRBJ2-7	TRBV5-1	few	TGCGCCAGCAGCTTCGAACCGGGGATCGGCGCGCAGTACTTC	CASSFEPGIGAQYF
.	TRBJ2-3	TRBV6-1	.	TGTGCCAGCAGTGAAACAACAGTCCCAGATACGCAGTATTTT	CASSETTVPDTQYF
TRBD2	TRBJ2-7	TRBV2	.	TGTGCCAGCAACCGCTGGGGGGGCGGGAGGCCCTCCTACGAGCAGTACTTC	CASNRWGGGRPSYEQYF
TRBD2	TRBJ2-3	TRBV2	.	TGTGCCAGCAGTGCCCTAGCGGGGCCCACAGATACGCAGTATTTT	CASSALAGPTDTQYF
TRBD1	TRBJ2-7	TRBV4-1	.	TGCGCCAGCAGCCAAGACAGTTCGGGACAGGGGGCCTACGAGCAGTACTTC	CASSQDSSGQGAYEQYF
TRBD1	TRBJ2-7	TRBV7-9	once	TGTGCCAGCAGCCCAGCCGGAGGACAGGGGCGAAAGTACGAGCAGTACTTC	CASSPAGGQGRKYEQYF
.	TRBJ2-5	TRBV5-1	.	TGCGCCAGCAGCTTGACTCCAGGGTACCAAGAGACCCAGTACTTC	CASSLTPGYQETQYF
.	TRBJ2-1	TRBV27	.	TGTGCCAGCAGTTCCATCGGCTCCTACAATGAGCAGTTCTTC	CASSSIGSYNEQFF
.	TRBJ1-1	TRBV28	.	TGTGCCAGCAGCCCCCCGGGACATTTGAACACTGAAGCTTTCTTT	CASSPPGHLNTEAFF
TRBD1	TRBJ1-4	TRBV4-1	.	TGCGCCAGCAGCCAAGGGGACAGAATTAATGAAAAACTGTTTTTT	CASSQGDRINEKLFF
TRBD1	TRBJ2-2	TRBV5-1	.	TGCGCCAGCGGTACCGGACAGGGGGTGAACACCGGGGAGCTGTTTTTT	CASGTGQGVNTGELFF
TRBD2	TRBJ2-5	TRBV5-1	.	TGCGCCAGCAGCCTCCGACTAGCGGGAGCCGAGACCCAGTACTTC	CASSLRLAGAETQYF
TRBD2	TRBJ2-3	TRBV2	.	TGTGCCAGCAGTCCGGGACTAGCGGGAGATACCCTCACAGATACGCAGTATTTT	CASSPGLAGDTLTDTQYF
TRBD2	TRBJ2-3	TRBV28	.	TGTGCCAGCAGGAGACCGACTAGCGGGGCTCCCGGTACGCAGTATTTT	CASRRPTSGAPGTQYF
TRBD1	TRBJ2-2	TRBV4-1	.	TGCGCCAGCAGCCAAGCACGGACAGGGGGCTTGCGGGAGCTGTTTTTT	CASSQARTGGLRELFF
.	TRBJ1-2	TRBV6-4	.	TGTGCCAGCAGTGACACAGGAGACTATGGCTACACCTTC	CASSDTGDYGYTF
TRBD1	TRBJ2-3	TRBV5-1	.	TGCGCCAGCAGCTTGCAGGGGGCAGATACGCAGTATTTT	CASSLQGADTQYF
TRBD2	TRBJ2-1	TRBV5-1	.	TGCGCCAGCAGCTTGACTAGCGGGGTCTCTACGCAGTTCTTC	CASSLTSGVSTQFF
.	TRBJ1-4	TRBV5-1	.	TGCGCCAGCAGCTTAGCGGGCCGTGAAAAACTGTTTTTT	CASSLAGREKLFF
.	TRBJ2-7	TRBV6-5	.	TGTGCCAGCAGTTACTCTTACAGGACCTACGAGCAGTACTTC	CASSYSYRTYEQYF
TRBD2	TRBJ2-5	TRBV29-1	.	TGCAGCGTACAGGGACTAGGGGAGACCCAGTACTTC	CSVQGLGETQYF
TRBD2	TRBJ2-7	TRBV27	.	TGTGCCAGCAGTTCAAGCGGGAGCTACGAGCAGTACTTC	CASSSSGSYEQYF
TRBD1	TRBJ2-2	TRBV10-2	.	TGCGCCACCCACAGGGGTTACACCGGGGAGCTGTTTTTT	CATHRGYTGELFF
.	TRBJ1-5	TRBV28	.	TGTGCCAGCGCAGGGGTGAGCAATCAGCCCCAGCATTTT	CASAGVSNQPQHF
TRBD1	TRBJ1-1	TRBV18	.	TGTGCCAGCTCACCGAGGACAGGCGATAACACTGAAGCTTTCTTT	CASSPRTGDNTEAFF
TRBD2	TRBJ2-7	TRBV5-1	.	TGCGCCAGCAGCCTCCGGGGTCTAGAGGCGACTAGCGGGACTTACGAGCAGTACTTC	CASSLRGLEATSGTYEQYF
.	TRBJ2-6	TRBV2	.	TGTGCCAGCAGTGAAGCGGGGCGGGGGGCCAACGTCCTGACTTTC	CASSEAGRGANVLTF
TRBD2	TRBJ2-7	TRBV10-3	.	TGTGCCATCAGTGTCGCTAGCGGATCCTACGAAGAGCAGTACTTC	CAISVASGSYEEQYF
TRBD1	TRBJ2-7	TRBV6-1	.	TGTGCCAGCCTCAAAGGGGGACAGATCTACGAGCAGTACTTC	CASLKGGQIYEQYF
.	TRBJ2-3	TRBV5-1	.	TGCGCCAGCAGCTTGGCTGGGGGGGCAACAGATACGCAGTATTTT	CASSLAGGATDTQYF
.	TRBJ2-3	TRBV18	.	TGTGCCAGCTCATCGACGGGACTTCGCACAGATACGCAGTATTTT	CASSSTGLRTDTQYF
TRBD1	TRBJ2-5	TRBV6-1	.	TGTGCCGGTAAAAAAGACAGGGAGCGGGAGACCCAGTACTTC	CAGKKDRERETQYF